Below are 18 T cell receptor beta chains sequenced from a single sample in a study of cytomegalovirus exposure and HLA in healthy donors (dated by TCRdb to about 2017). The method was the immunoSEQ multiplex PCR assay. For the multiplex PCR, a mixture combining 60 forward primers for TCR Vbeta segments and 13 reverse primers for TCR Jbeta segments was used. TCRdb's version of the immuneACCESS table is confined to in-frame rearrangements and falls short of the full clone set. An unresolved V gene accounts for under half of the shortfall where checked; the remainder is of unknown origin. The sample contains 110,000 to 150,000 clones, roughly 80% of them found a single time. Together, the top ten hold 4.5% to 6% of the sample. The sequencing input was PBMCs. The origin of the receptors is a male donor in good health and CMV-seronegative.

This clone occurred a few times. The chain combines TRBV4-3 with TRBJ2-7; D is uncertain. The CDR3 spans 14 residues. V lost 1 base and J lost 1, with 8 bases in between. Per germline, CDR1 LGHNA and CDR2 YSLEER. CDR3 protein: CASSQAPFSYEQYF. CDR3 DNA sequence: TGCGCCAGCAGCCAAGCCCCGTTTTCCTACGAGCAGTACTTC.

Turning to this clone: This same CDR3 is encoded by further DNA sequences in the sample. This chain links TRBV6-5 with TRBJ1-6; 11 nucleotides align to TRBD1. Per the germline V gene, CDR1 is MNHEY and CDR2 is SVGAGI. Germline trimming cut 0 bases from V and 9 bases from J; bases unmatched to any gene: 1. This CDR3 is built from 15 residues. CDR3 region: CASSYSGQGGSPLHF. The CDR3 DNA sequence: TGTGCCAGCAGTTACTCGGGACAGGGGGGTTCACCCCTCCACTTT.

The chain employs TRBV28 and TRBJ1-6; D gene uncertain. Trimming removed 6 bases from V and 8 bases from J, with 17 bases in between. CDR1 and CDR2 (germline): MDHEN, SYDVKM. This CDR3 is built from 15 residues. The CDR3 DNA reads TGTGCCAGCAGGACTAGGAGTGCACACGATTCACCCCTCCACTTT. Amino acid sequence: CASRTRSAHDSPLHF.

The chain has TRBV23-1 and TRBJ1-5; 7 positions agree with TRBD1. TRBV23-1 is placed among ORFs of uncertain function. The ends lost 6 bases at V and 7 bases at J; junction bases unmatched: 6. The CDR3 is made up of 13 amino acids. The CDR3 protein is CASSLKTGQPQHF. In DNA form, the CDR3 reads TGCGCCAGCAGCTTAAAGACAGGGCAGCCCCAGCATTTT.

This chain links TRBV6-1 with TRBJ2-5; 8 nucleotides align to TRBD1. The end of the DNA is better explained by TRBJ2-7, so the J call may be wrong. CDR3 length equals 15 residues. CDR1 MNHNS and CDR2 SASEGT come from the germline V gene. CDR3 sequence: CASSEGGTGAYEQYF. The CDR3 DNA reads TGTGCCAGCAGTGAAGGTGGGACAGGCGCCTACGAGCAGTACTTC.

The count of this clone is one. The rearrangement links TRBV5-4 to TRBJ2-5; 9 bases match TRBD2. The CDR3 is 15 residues long. Per the germline V gene, CDR1 is SGHNT and CDR2 is YYREEE (reference sequence). J gave up 4 bases and V 0 bases, and 4 bases lay outside the gene matches. The CDR3 nucleotides read TGTGCCAGCAGCTTGGGCGGGGGGGCCTTAGAGACCCAGTACTTC. It encodes CASSLGGGALETQYF.

The chain is built from TRBV5-5 and TRBJ1-2, with D possibly TRBD1 on 5 matching bases. Germline V CDR1 and CDR2: SGHKS, YYEKEE (reference sequence). The CDR3 runs to 14 residues. The V gene lost 4 bases and the J gene lost 5 bases, with 15 bases spanning the gap. CDR3 amino acids: CASSGGEGGYGYTF. The CDR3 nucleotides read TGTGCCAGCAGCGGGGGAGAGGGAGGATATGGCTACACCTTC.

This chain uses TRBV5-6 with TRBJ1-5, with 7 bases that match TRBD1. The CDR3 spans 15 residues. With V trimmed by 5 bases and J by 5 bases, 10 bases remained unmatched. Germline lookup yields CDR1 SGHDT and CDR2 YYEEEE. The CDR3 coding sequence is TGTGCCAGCAGTCATAGGGGGCGCGGGGATCAGCCCCAGCATTTT. Protein product: CASSHRGRGDQPQHF.

CDR3 loop: CASSLEGHTANYGYTF. The DNA of the CDR3 is TGCGCCAGCAGCTTGGAAGGACACACAGCTAACTATGGCTACACCTTC. The chain uses TRBV5-1 and TRBJ1-2; D may be TRBD1 (5 bases). Germline assignment: CDR1 SGHRS and CDR2 YFSETQ. This CDR3 contains 16 residues. The V end lost 0 bases, the J end lost 0 bases, and 12 bases lay between the germline ends.

The chain employs TRBV7-9 and TRBJ2-7; D not certain. This CDR3 has 12 residues. Germline V gene lookup returns CDR1 SEHNR and CDR2 FQNEAQ (reference sequence). V was shortened by 3 bases and J by 2 bases, with 5 bases between the two germline ends. In DNA, the CDR3 is TGTGCCAGCAGCTTCTCTACCTACGAGCAGTACTTC. Protein: CASSFSTYEQYF. The full variable domain, with the rest looked up from reference TRBV7-9 and TRBJ2-7, is DTGVSQNPRHKITKRGQNVTFRCDPISEHNRLYWYRQTLGQGPEFLTYFQNEAQLEKSRLLSDRFSAERPKGSFSTLEIQRTEQGDSAMYLCASSFSTYEQYFGPGTRLTVT.

On this clone itself: Distinct nucleotide sequences in the sample also encode this CDR3. The chain is built from TRBV5-5 and TRBJ2-7; maybe TRBD1 (6 bases). Trimming cost V 3 bases and J 5 bases, with 21 bases left between them. Germline V gene sequence: CDR1 SGHKS, CDR2 YYEKEE (reference sequence). The CDR3 is 16 residues long. In DNA form, the CDR3 reads TGTGCCAGCAGCTCCAATCAGGGGTCATCTACTGACGAGCAGTACTTC. This gives the protein CASSSNQGSSTDEQYF.

The chain links TRBV6-5 to TRBJ1-2; TRBD1 is a possible D gene (6 bases). V lost 7 bases and J 12 bases, leaving 18 bases between the germline ends. The CDR3 contains 12 residues. CDR1 and CDR2 from the germline V gene are MNHEY and SVGAGI. The CDR3 nucleotides are TGTGCCAGCAACGAACCCGGGACACCGAACACCTTC. Amino acid sequence: CASNEPGTPNTF.

V usage is TRBV6-6 and J usage is TRBJ2-7, with a weak D call TRBD2 (5 bases). V lost 6 bases, J lost 7 bases, and 16 bases lay in between. The CDR3 has 13 amino acids. Germline CDR1 is MNHNY and CDR2 is SVGAGI (reference sequence). CDR3 bases: TGTGCCAGCAGGTCCGAGGGCGAAGGGGAGCAGTACTTC. This sequence encodes CASRSEGEGEQYF.

The V gene is TRBV27, the J gene TRBJ2-1; TRBD2 aligns across 12 bases. The CDR3 length is 16 residues. Germline-derived CDR1 and CDR2 are MNHEY and SMNVEV (reference sequence). Trimming at V came to 2 bases and at J to 4 bases, leaving 3 bases not matched to a gene. DNA for the CDR3: TGTGCCAGCAGTTTACAAACTAGCGGGGGGTACAATGAGCAGTTCTTC. It translates to CASSLQTSGGYNEQFF.

V usage is TRBV6-5 and J usage is TRBJ1-2, with D perhaps TRBD1 (6 bases). Trimming stripped 2 bases from V and 2 bases from J, with 9 bases between. Germline assignment: CDR1 MNHEY and CDR2 SVGAGI. The CDR3 has 14 amino acids. The CDR3: CASSYRGGNYGYTF. CDR3 DNA sequence: TGTGCCAGCAGTTACAGGGGGGGCAACTATGGCTACACCTTC.

This chain links TRBV11-3 with TRBJ1-1, with unresolved D. The CDR3 consists of 14 residues. V was clipped by 5 bases and J by 4 bases, with 14 bases between them. Germline-derived CDR1 and CDR2 are SGHNT and YENEEA. In DNA, the CDR3 is TGTGCCAGCAGCACCACAGCCGCGGGCACTGAAGCTTTCTTT. Protein sequence: CASSTTAAGTEAFF.

The chain links TRBV25-1 to TRBJ2-5; the D gene is possibly TRBD2 (5 bases). Germline V lookup: CDR1 MGHDK, CDR2 SYGVNS. V lost 3 bases, J lost 1 base, and 12 bases lay in between. This CDR3 has 15 amino acids. For the CDR3, the DNA is TGTGCCAGCAGTGACCCCGAGAGGGCCCAAGAGACCCAGTACTTC. It translates to CASSDPERAQETQYF.

This rearrangement joins TRBV2 to TRBJ2-2; TRBD2 might be the D (5 bases). The CDR3 length is 14 residues. The V gene's germline CDR1 is SNHLY and CDR2 FYNNEI. Deletions cut 3 bases from V and 5 bases from J, with 10 bases between. The CDR3 DNA follows: TGTGCCAGCAGTGACGGCAGAGGGACCGGGGAGCTGTTTTTT. This codes for CASSDGRGTGELFF.